These 23 T cell receptor beta chains were all obtained from the same sample, sequenced in a study of blood T cell repertoires in COVID-19. Assay used: immunoSEQ multiplex PCR; TCRdb lists only in-frame clones, some missing. In the table there are over 150,000 clones, about 88% of which are singletons. Material for sequencing was PBMCs or T cells enriched from blood (not recorded which). These receptors originate from a woman in her thirties who had recovered from COVID-19.

The chain recombines TRBV10-3 with TRBJ2-3; D is uncertain. Germline CDR1 reads ENHRY; CDR2 reads SYGVKD. The V gene lost 3 bases and the J gene lost 0 bases, with 13 bases spanning the gap. The CDR3 is 16 residues long. CDR3 amino acids: CAISDPTLSSTDTQYF. The CDR3 coding sequence is TGTGCCATCAGTGACCCGACATTGTCTAGCACAGATACGCAGTATTTT.

The rearrangement links TRBV18 to TRBJ1-3; TRBD1 might be the D (6 bases). Germline V gives CDR1 KGHSH, CDR2 LQKENI. This CDR3 region has 16 residues. Trimming stripped 3 bases from V and 5 bases from J, with 17 bases between. In DNA form, the CDR3 reads TGTGCCAGCTCACCTAAGATGGACAGCAGACGAAACACCATATATTTT. Protein: CASSPKMDSRRNTIYF.

This sequence joins TRBV4-1 and TRBJ2-7; D is possibly TRBD2 (5 bases). Germline loops: CDR1 MGHRA, CDR2 YSYEKL. The CDR3 loop spans 17 amino acids. Trimming pared 0 bases from V and 6 bases from J, leaving 21 bases between. CDR3 DNA sequence: TGCGCCAGCAGCCAAGATATCTCCAAGGGAGCCGGGCTCGAGCAGTACGTC. Amino acids: CASSQDISKGAGLEQYV.

V gene TRBV18 combines with J gene TRBJ2-4, with D possibly being TRBD1 (5 bases). From germline, CDR1 is KGHSH and CDR2 LQKENI. Trimming left V 0 bases short and J 6 bases short, with 9 bases between. This CDR3 has 14 amino acids. This CDR3 reads CASSPPGTGNIQYF. The CDR3 DNA reads TGTGCCAGCTCACCACCGGGCACAGGAAACATTCAGTACTTC.

The rearrangement links TRBV18 to TRBJ1-2; D is unresolved. Germline assignment: CDR1 KGHSH and CDR2 LQKENI. The V gene lost 2 bases and the J gene lost 0 bases, with 7 bases spanning the gap. CDR3 size: 14 residues. The CDR3 region is CASSPANANYGYTF. CDR3 in DNA: TGTGCCAGCTCACCAGCTAATGCTAACTATGGCTACACCTTC. Combining the CDR3 with reference TRBV18 and TRBJ1-2 gives the whole variable domain NAGVMQNPRHLVRRRGQEARLRCSPMKGHSHVYWYRQLPEEGLKFMVYLQKENIIDESGMPKERFSAEFPKEGPSILRIQQVVRGDSAAYFCASSPANANYGYTFGSGTRLTVV.

This clone has more than one count but fewer than ten. The V call is TRBV5-4, the J call TRBJ2-7, with D perhaps TRBD2 (5 bases). This CDR3 contains 14 residues. Trimming removed 0 bases from V and 4 bases from J, with 11 bases in between. Germline values: CDR1 SGHNT, CDR2 YYREEE (reference sequence). The chain's CDR3 is CASSLAEDGYEQYF. The CDR3 bases are TGTGCCAGCAGCTTGGCGGAGGACGGATACGAGCAGTACTTC.

The chain carries TRBV3-1 (or the pseudogene TRBV3-2) and TRBJ1-2, with 9 bases fitting TRBD1. This CDR3 is built from 15 residues. Looked up from germline, CDR1 is LGHDT and CDR2 is YNNKEL (reference sequence). Trimming cost V 4 bases and J 6 bases; bases outside gene matches: 9. The chain's CDR3 is CASSPTTTGGHGYTF. Written as DNA, the CDR3 is TGTGCCAGCAGCCCAACCACCACAGGGGGCCATGGCTACACCTTC.

V gene TRBV27 combines with J gene TRBJ1-4; D gene uncertain. The CDR3 runs to 17 residues. Trimming took off 0 bases at V and 0 bases at J, with 11 bases between the two ends. CDR1 is MNHEY and CDR2 is SMNVEV in the germline V gene (reference sequence). The CDR3 protein is CASSLSPNSATNEKLFF. Here the CDR3 DNA reads TGTGCCAGCAGTTTATCACCCAACAGTGCAACTAATGAAAAACTGTTTTTT.

The V gene is TRBV4-1, the J gene TRBJ2-3; the match to TRBD2 covers 8 bases. The trim removed 1 base at V and 7 bases at J, leaving 7 bases unmatched. CDR1 is MGHRA and CDR2 is YSYEKL in the germline V gene. The CDR3 totals 15 residues. CDR3 region: CASSQVVSGDYTQYF. CDR3 in DNA: TGCGCCAGCAGCCAAGTGGTTAGCGGGGACTATACGCAGTATTTT.

The chain combines TRBV6-1 with TRBJ2-3; D remains ambiguous. V was pared by 0 bases and J by 2 bases, with 12 bases between. The CDR3 is 16 amino acids. CDR1 is MNHNS and CDR2 is SASEGT in the germline V gene. As DNA, the CDR3 is TGTGCCAGCAGTGAAGCATTAACAAGACTCACAGATACGCAGTATTTT. This translates into CASSEALTRLTDTQYF.

The rearrangement links TRBV18 to TRBJ2-3, with 7 bases lining up with TRBD1. The CDR3 runs 14 residues. CDR1 and CDR2 (germline): KGHSH, LQKENI. V lost 6 bases, J lost 8 bases, and 11 bases stayed unmatched. The CDR3 is CASSPTGDGGTQYF. Here the CDR3 DNA reads TGTGCCAGCTCCCCCACAGGGGACGGTGGTACGCAGTATTTT.

CDR3 DNA: TGTGCCACCAGTGATCCAGGAAAACGGGGCTACACCTTC. It translates to CATSDPGKRGYTF. The genes are TRBV24-1 and TRBJ1-2; D ambiguous. The germline V gene has CDR1 KGHDR and CDR2 SFDVKD. Trimming pared 3 bases from V and 8 bases from J, leaving 12 bases between. The CDR3 is 13 amino acids.

The rearrangement uses TRBV5-1 and TRBJ2-1; 9 positions match TRBD2. The CDR3 sequence is 13 residues long. The J segment lost 9 bases and the V segment lost 3 bases, leaving 4 bases of the junction unmatched. CDR1 SGHRS and CDR2 YFSETQ come from the germline V gene. CDR3 region: CASSWGLAPEQFF. CDR3 nucleotide sequence: TGCGCCAGCAGCTGGGGACTAGCTCCTGAGCAGTTCTTC.

The chain has TRBV10-1 and TRBJ1-2; TRBD1 is a possible D gene (6 bases). This CDR3 contains 14 residues. V was trimmed by 2 bases and J by 6 bases, leaving 13 bases between them. In germline, CDR1 is WNHNN, CDR2 SYGVQD (reference sequence). The CDR3 region is CASSEGQQGDGYTF. CDR3 DNA sequence: TGCGCCAGCAGTGAGGGACAGCAAGGGGATGGCTACACCTTC.

This clone occurred once. The V call is TRBV4-1, the J call TRBJ2-3, with TRBD1 matching 7 bases. This CDR3 has 15 amino acids. With 2 bases clipped from V and 6 bases from J, the junction kept 8 bases outside the gene matches. CDR1 and CDR2 from the germline V gene are MGHRA and YSYEKL. CDR3 bases: TGCGCCAGCAGCCAACGAACACAGGGGTGGGATACGCAGTATTTT. Encoded protein: CASSQRTQGWDTQYF.

The chain combines TRBV28 with TRBJ1-1; 11 positions agree with TRBD1. Trimming removed 7 bases from V and 5 bases from J; junction bases left unmatched: 9. The CDR3 spans 15 residues. Germline V gene lookup returns CDR1 MDHEN and CDR2 SYDVKM. The CDR3, as DNA: TGTGCCAGCACCCAGGGTGGGACAGGGGGGACTGAAGCTTTCTTT. Protein: CASTQGGTGGTEAFF.

This chain joins TRBV28 and TRBJ2-7, with unresolved D. The CDR3 contains 16 residues. CDR1 MDHEN and CDR2 SYDVKM come from the germline V gene. Trimming cost V 3 bases and J 0 bases, with 15 bases left between them. The CDR3 region is CASSFRGEMSSYEQYF. The CDR3 DNA reads TGTGCCAGCAGTTTTCGTGGAGAGATGAGCTCCTACGAGCAGTACTTC.

The V gene is TRBV6-1, the J gene TRBJ2-7; 8 nucleotides agree with TRBD2. The V and J ends lost 2 bases and 6 bases, in that order; junction bases with no gene match: 3. The CDR3 contains 13 residues. From germline, CDR1 is MNHNS and CDR2 SASEGT. CDR3 protein: CASSETGRVEQYF. The CDR3 DNA follows: TGTGCCAGCAGTGAAACCGGGAGGGTCGAGCAGTACTTC.

The CDR3 is CASSLAGQGPYEQYF. For the CDR3, the DNA is TGTGCCAGCAGCTTAGCCGGACAGGGCCCCTACGAGCAGTACTTC. The J gene is TRBJ2-7, the V gene TRBV7-6; 8 positions agree with TRBD1. Germline V gene sequence: CDR1 SGHVS, CDR2 FNYEAQ. The CDR3 loop spans 15 amino acids. V shed 0 bases and J 2 bases; nucleotides not matched to a gene: 3.

In this sample, this clone turned up a few times. The chain joins TRBV7-6 to TRBJ2-1, with TRBD2 identical over 9 bases. CDR1 SGHVS and CDR2 FNYEAQ come from the germline V gene. CDR3 length equals 15 residues. The V gene end was trimmed by 3 bases and the J gene end by 10 bases; junction bases not matched to a gene: 10. As DNA, the CDR3 is TGTGCCAGCAGCTTGTCGGCGTGGCGGGAGGGCGAGCAGTTCTTC. As protein: CASSLSAWREGEQFF.

The genes are TRBV2 and TRBJ1-1, with 8 bases identical to TRBD1. The CDR3 loop spans 13 amino acids. Looked up from germline, CDR1 is SNHLY and CDR2 is FYNNEI. V lost 3 bases, J lost 4 bases, and 1 base stayed unmatched. The CDR3 DNA reads as TGTGCCAGCAGTGACAGGGGGCGCACTGAAGCTTTCTTT. Amino acids: CASSDRGRTEAFF.

V is TRBV5-8 and J is TRBJ1-6; D not resolved. Trimming left V 1 base short and J 7 bases short, with 12 bases between. CDR1 and CDR2 from the germline V gene are SGHTS and YDEGEE. The CDR3 is 15 amino acids. In nucleotides, the CDR3 is TGTGCCAGCAGCTTGCTCCCCGCGGGGAATTCACCCCTCCACTTT. Its translation: CASSLLPAGNSPLHF.

The chain recombines TRBV5-1 with TRBJ2-1, with TRBD2 matching over 7 bases. CDR1 is SGHRS and CDR2 is YFSETQ in the germline V gene. The junction had 8 bases not matched to a gene; V was cut back by 1 base and J by 7 bases. There are 15 residues in the CDR3. The DNA of the CDR3 is TGCGCCAGCAGCTTGCCTGGACTAGAGAATAATGAGCAGTTCTTC. Protein: CASSLPGLENNEQFF.